The sequence of this T cell receptor (beta chain) was determined in a study of post-analysis software for immune sequencing data. About the study: Multiple sclerosis in the patients followed relapsing-remitting, secondary progressive and progressive-relapsing courses. Study-level points and caveats: The study found significantly lower normalized Chao1 diversity in multiple sclerosis patients than in controls. Strong co-clustering by F measure was evident for samples that had been prepared in the same batch. In patients, TRBV5-6, TRBV5-1 and TRBV20-1 belonged to five TRBV segments found more frequently than in controls.

Germline values: CDR1 SGDLS, CDR2 YYNGEE. Trimming left V 4 bases short and J 8 bases short, with 24 bases between. The CDR3 length is 16 residues. Comment on this clonotype: What it binds is unknown.

The TCR beta cDNA libraries carried unique molecular identifiers. Between roughly 0.9 and 11 million T cells gave rise to some 520,000 cDNA molecules. TCRdb reprocessed the PCR reads with MiXCR, giving one entry per CDR3 protein. The profile covers about 820,000 distinct CDR3 sequences, with approximately 57% appearing a single time and around 4.5% taken by the ten largest. The gene calls are TRBV9 and TRBJ1-2; tentatively, D is TRBD1 (6 bases). The source material was blood. This receptor was taken from a girl aged 5-17 years with multiple sclerosis. The CDR3 sequence: CASSKTPGDLVEGYTF. CDR3 bases: TGTGCCAGCAGCAAAACTCCAGGGGATTTGGTGGAGGGCTACACCTTC.